This is a list of T cell receptor beta chains from one sample in a study of shared clonotypes between healthy human individuals. Repertoires were generated with immunoSEQ multiplex PCR, while TCRdb's copy carries only in-frame clones and drops some. The sample lists about 480,000 clones, 79% occurring once. The sequenced sample consisted of PBMCs. The receptors were gathered from a woman aged 40 to 49 in good health. Some clones in this sample may be carry-over from other donors' samples. The CDR3 runs from the conserved cysteine through the conserved F or W. The D gene is left open where the match is weak. Part of the rows lack a size; the others show once, few, many or a class for expanded clones.

D gene: TRBD1
J gene: TRBJ1-1
V gene: TRBV14
clone size: .
CDR3 DNA: TGTGCCAGCAGCCGATGGGACAGGAGGGACACTGAAGCTTTCTTT
CDR3 protein: CASSRWDRRDTEAFF

D gene: .
J gene: TRBJ2-1
V gene: TRBV5-1
clone size: .
CDR3 DNA: TGCGCCAGCAGCTTGGACCCCTTCTACAATGAGCAGTTCTTC
CDR3 protein: CASSLDPFYNEQFF

D gene: .
J gene: TRBJ2-1
V gene: TRBV18
clone size: .
CDR3 DNA: TGTGCCAGCTCACCTTACGGCGAGACGGATGAGCAGTTCTTC
CDR3 protein: CASSPYGETDEQFF

D gene: .
J gene: TRBJ1-2
V gene: TRBV28
clone size: few
CDR3 DNA: TGTGCCAGCAGTCAACAGGGACTGTATAACTATGGCTACACCTTC
CDR3 protein: CASSQQGLYNYGYTF

D gene: TRBD1
J gene: TRBJ2-7
V gene: TRBV19
clone size: .
CDR3 DNA: TGTGCCAGTAGTCCTCAGGGACAGCTCTACGAGCAGTACTTC
CDR3 protein: CASSPQGQLYEQYF

D gene: .
J gene: TRBJ2-3
V gene: TRBV20-1
clone size: .
CDR3 DNA: TGCAGTGCCCGGCCCACAGATACGCAGTATTTT
CDR3 protein: CSARPTDTQYF

D gene: TRBD1
J gene: TRBJ1-5
V gene: TRBV2
clone size: .
CDR3 DNA: TGTGCCAGCAGTGGACAGGGCGCGGGGTGGAGCAATCAGCCCCAGCATTTT
CDR3 protein: CASSGQGAGWSNQPQHF

D gene: .
J gene: TRBJ1-4
V gene: TRBV7-8
clone size: .
CDR3 DNA: TGTGCCAGCAGCTTCGGGGGCGCTAATGAAAAACTGTTTTTT
CDR3 protein: CASSFGGANEKLFF

D gene: .
J gene: TRBJ1-5
V gene: TRBV28
clone size: .
CDR3 DNA: TGTGCCAGCAGTTTAGTGAGTGGCAATCAGCCCCAGCATTTT
CDR3 protein: CASSLVSGNQPQHF

D gene: .
J gene: TRBJ2-7
V gene: TRBV5-1
clone size: .
CDR3 DNA: TGCGCCAGCAGCCTAGACGGAAGTGGGCAGTACTTC
CDR3 protein: CASSLDGSGQYF

D gene: .
J gene: TRBJ2-7
V gene: TRBV14
clone size: .
CDR3 DNA: TGTGCCAGCAGCCAAATCACAGGGCCCTACGAGCAGTACTTC
CDR3 protein: CASSQITGPYEQYF

D gene: TRBD2
J gene: TRBJ2-1
V gene: TRBV9
clone size: .
CDR3 DNA: TGTGCCAGCAGCGTTTCGACTAGCGGGAGACATGAGCAGTTCTTC
CDR3 protein: CASSVSTSGRHEQFF

D gene: .
J gene: TRBJ2-1
V gene: TRBV2
clone size: .
CDR3 DNA: TGTGCCAGCAGTGTCCCAGGGGGGCTCGACAATGAGCAGTTCTTC
CDR3 protein: CASSVPGGLDNEQFF

D gene: TRBD1
J gene: TRBJ1-2
V gene: TRBV2
clone size: .
CDR3 DNA: TGTGCCAGCAGTGATCTAGGACAGGGGGCTTGGGTTGCGGGCTACACCTTC
CDR3 protein: CASSDLGQGAWVAGYTF